The rows below give T cell receptor beta chains drawn from one sample of a study of OX40 agonist ivuxolimab in advanced cancers. Some clones are missing from TCRdb's copy, which holds only in-frame ones; the method was immunoSEQ multiplex PCR. The sample carries fewer than 70,000 clones, 86% recorded once. The source material was CD4+ or CD8+ T cells sorted from blood, sampled in a trial of the OX40 agonist ivuxolimab. Receptor source: an adult with an advanced solid tumor such as melanoma, head and neck, liver or kidney cancer. CDR3s include the opening cysteine and the closing phenylalanine or tryptophan. Each record gives: V gene, CDR3 length, J gene, D gene, clone size, CDR3 DNA, CDR3 protein. A D gene is named only where the DNA matches it firmly. Only some rows state a clone size, as once, few, many or a class for expanded clones.

TRBV6-5	12	TRBJ1-1	.	once	TGTGCCAGCACCCCAGTGAACACTGAAGCTTTCTTT	CASTPVNTEAFF
TRBV20-1	11	TRBJ1-4	.	.	TGCAGTGCTGCGGAAGGTGAAAAACTGTTTTTT	CSAAEGEKLFF
TRBV15	15	TRBJ2-7	.	.	TGTGCCACCAGCAGAGGGACGGGCACTGTTAGCGAGCAGTACTTC	CATSRGTGTVSEQYF
TRBV7-7	13	TRBJ2-7	.	.	TGTGCTAGCAGCTTGGCCTCCTCTCGCGAGCAGTACTTC	CASSLASSREQYF
TRBV11-2	15	TRBJ1-4	TRBD1	.	TGTGCCAGCAGCCCTTTTGGGACAGGGAGAGGAAAACTGTTTTTT	CASSPFGTGRGKLFF
TRBV9	16	TRBJ2-6	.	once	TGTGCCAGCAGCGTAGATAGAGGGTTTGGTACCAACGTCCTGACTTTC	CASSVDRGFGTNVLTF
TRBV18	13	TRBJ2-1	TRBD1	.	TGTGCCAGCTCGGGACAGGGGGATGGTGAGCAGTTCTTC	CASSGQGDGEQFF
TRBV2	14	TRBJ1-4	TRBD1	.	TGTGCCAGCAGTGAACGGGGACAGGGAGAAAAACTGTTTTTT	CASSERGQGEKLFF
TRBV5-1	16	TRBJ2-7	.	once	TGCGCCAGCAGCTTGGTGTCAGGGCGAAGCTCCTACGAGCAGTACTTC	CASSLVSGRSSYEQYF
TRBV9	15	TRBJ2-2	.	few	TGTGCCAGCAGCGTCCTACCCATGACCGGCGGGGAGCTGTTTTTT	CASSVLPMTGGELFF
TRBV19	15	TRBJ2-5	.	.	TGTGCCACCCTAGAAGGGGGGTTAGGCCAAGAGACCCAGTACTTC	CATLEGGLGQETQYF
TRBV19	15	TRBJ2-5	.	.	TGTGCCAGTAGTATGGCAGGGCTTAAGGCCGAGACCCAGTACTTC	CASSMAGLKAETQYF
TRBV6-5	14	TRBJ2-3	.	.	TGTGCCAGCAGTTACTCGGGGGGCACAGATACGCAGTATTTT	CASSYSGGTDTQYF
TRBV18	15	TRBJ2-7	.	few	TGTGCCAGCTCACCTCAACCTACAAATTCCTACGAGCAGTACTTC	CASSPQPTNSYEQYF
TRBV19	14	TRBJ2-2	.	.	TGTGCCACCAAGGGACATCCGAACACCGGGGAGCTGTTTTTT	CATKGHPNTGELFF
TRBV5-1	17	TRBJ2-3	TRBD1	once	TGCGCCAGCAGCTTAGGTAACAGGGGTCCCCCCACAGATACGCAGTATTTT	CASSLGNRGPPTDTQYF